The next 17 T cell receptor beta chains were all read from a single sample in a study of T cells in Graves' hyperthyroidism and ophthalmopathy (dated by TCRdb to about 2019). Libraries were prepared through multiplex PCR. These reads were obtained on an Illumina HiSeq 2000. Amplification of TCR beta CDR3 regions was carried out from RNA transcripts. The first round of RT-PCR for the TCR CDR3 was performed with the HTBI primer set and the Qiagen OneStep RT-PCR kit. TCRdb reprocessed the public reads (quality trimming at Q25 with fastp, clone calling with MiXCR) and kept in-frame beta chains. Under each unique CDR3 protein, matching rows form one entry showing the most common genes and DNA. This sample gives about 700,000 distinct CDR3 sequences in total; 14% of them show up just once. The ten largest make up 10% of the sample. The sample consisted of blood. The receptors come from a woman aged 18-30 years with Graves' hyperthyroidism.

The chain uses TRBV14 and TRBJ1-2; D unresolved. Germline assignment: CDR1 SGHDN and CDR2 FVKESK. V was clipped by 1 base and J by 5 bases, with 8 bases between them. This CDR3 comprises 13 residues. In DNA form, the CDR3 reads TGTGCCAGCAGCCAAGTGTTCGGGTATGGCTACACCTTC. This translates into CASSQVFGYGYTF.

As concerns this clonotype: This could be a read error, since a much larger clone is one nucleotide away. No conserved phenylalanine or tryptophan ends this CDR3, so it is likely a read error. The chain links TRBV28 to TRBJ2-7, with D possibly being TRBD1 (6 bases). With 2 bases removed from V and 0 bases from J, the gap between germline ends came to 11 bases. The V gene's germline CDR1 is MDHEN and CDR2 SYDVKM. CDR3 length: 15 amino acids. The CDR3 nucleotides read TGTGCCAGCAGTTTAGGGGACACCCTCTCCTACGAGCAGTACTCC. It encodes CASSLGDTLSYEQYS.

This clonotype was observed a few times. One junction end does not reproduce the germline sequence, and a read error may be involved. The V call is TRBV7-9, the J call TRBJ2-5; unclear D gene. The CDR3 has 12 residues. Germline values: CDR1 SEHNR, CDR2 FQNEAQ (reference sequence). The DNA of the CDR3 is TGTGCCAGCAGCCCATCCCAAGGGACCCAGTACTTC. It encodes CASSPSQGTQYF.

This clonotype showed up just a few times. The chain couples TRBV5-1 to TRBJ2-1; 8 bases fit TRBD1. CDR1 and CDR2 from the germline V gene are SGHRS and YFSETQ. The CDR3 runs to 15 residues. Germline trimming cut 4 bases from V and 2 bases from J; bases unmatched to any gene: 5. CDR3 nucleotide sequence: TGCGCCAGCAGCGTTACAGGGGGTACCTACAATGAGCAGTTCTTC. Amino acid sequence: CASSVTGGTYNEQFF.

V is TRBV10-3 and J is TRBJ2-3; 7 bases agree with TRBD2. The junction had 4 bases not matched to a gene; V was cut back by 10 bases and J by 6 bases. Germline V lookup: CDR1 ENHRY, CDR2 SYGVKD. The CDR3 has 11 amino acids. This CDR3 reads CATGGGDTQYF. The CDR3 nucleotides read TGTGCCACGGGAGGTGGGGATACGCAGTATTTT.

This chain uses TRBV9 with TRBJ2-3; 9 positions agree with TRBD2. CDR1 SGDLS and CDR2 YYNGEE come from the germline V gene. The ends lost 2 bases at V and 2 bases at J; junction bases unmatched: 12. The CDR3 loop spans 18 amino acids. The CDR3 bases are TGTGCCAGCAGCGTGGGGGGACGTGGCGGGAGGGCCACAGATACGCAGTATTTT. Translated: CASSVGGRGGRATDTQYF.

This clonotype was seen many times. V and J are TRBV6-2 or TRBV6-3 and TRBJ1-2, with TRBD1 as a possible D gene (5 bases). The CDR3 is made up of 13 amino acids. V was trimmed by 5 bases and J by 8 bases, leaving 15 bases between them. The germline V gene encodes CDR1 MNHEY and CDR2 SVGEGT. The CDR3 DNA reads as TGTGCCAGCAGTGACTACGACAGATACGGCTACACCTTC. Protein product: CASSDYDRYGYTF.

This clonotype was counted at least ten times. The V call is TRBV27, the J call TRBJ1-1; D is unresolved. V was clipped by 10 bases and J by 5 bases, with 20 bases between them. The CDR3 totals 14 residues. Germline assignment: CDR1 MNHEY and CDR2 SMNVEV (reference sequence). The CDR3: CATLPGEGWTEAFF. In DNA, the CDR3 is TGTGCCACCCTGCCCGGGGAGGGCTGGACTGAAGCTTTCTTT.

The chain has TRBV29-1 and TRBJ2-6; tentatively, D is TRBD2 (6 bases). The germline V and J ends were trimmed by 8 bases and 4 bases, with 12 bases remaining between them. The CDR3 is 13 residues long. CDR1 and CDR2 from the germline V gene are SQVTM and ANQGSEA. The DNA of the CDR3 is TGCAGCATCGGAGGGCCGGGGGCCAACGTCCTGACTTTC. As protein: CSIGGPGANVLTF.

This clonotype was counted many times. V is TRBV20-1 and J is TRBJ2-1, with no clear D. V shed 6 bases and J shed 0 bases, with 15 bases lying between them. CDR1 is DFQATT, CDR2 SNEGSKA, per germline (reference sequence). The CDR3 sequence is 15 residues long. CDR3 in amino acids: CSAPREESSYNEQFF. CDR3 bases: TGCAGTGCGCCCCGAGAGGAGAGCTCCTACAATGAGCAGTTCTTC.

CDR3 in DNA: TGTGCCAGCGCCCCAAGTGGACAGATCGACTACACCTTC. It codes for CASAPSGQIDYTF. The V call is TRBV28, the J call TRBJ1-2; TRBD1 might be the D (6 bases). Trimming cost V 8 bases and J 10 bases, with 20 bases left between them. This CDR3 contains 13 residues. Germline assignment: CDR1 MDHEN and CDR2 SYDVKM.

The CDR3, as DNA: TGTGCCAGCAGGGAGGGTAGCCCCACCGGGGAGCTGTTTTTT. Translating it yields CASREGSPTGELFF. The chain employs TRBV12-3 or TRBV12-4 and TRBJ2-2; a possible D gene is TRBD2 (6 bases). CDR3 length: 14 amino acids. V was shortened by 6 bases and J by 4 bases, with 12 bases between the two germline ends.

This clonotype has more than one count but fewer than ten. The chain links TRBV13 to TRBJ2-7; 8 positions match TRBD2. Germline assignment: CDR1 PRHDT and CDR2 FYEKMQ (reference sequence). This CDR3 has 14 amino acids. The trim removed 8 bases at V and 3 bases at J, leaving 9 bases unmatched. CDR3 in amino acids: CASSPGLEDYEQYF. The CDR3 DNA sequence: TGTGCCAGCTCACCGGGACTAGAGGACTACGAGCAGTACTTC.

The table lists this clonotype with many counts. The chain is built from TRBV6-5 and TRBJ2-7, with 11 bases identical to TRBD2. Losses at the gene ends were 2 bases for V and 0 bases for J; bases not matched to a gene: 9. Germline V gives CDR1 MNHEY, CDR2 SVGAGI. CDR3 length: 18 amino acids. Here the CDR3 DNA reads TGTGCCAGCAGTTACGGGCCATGGGGGACTAGCGGCTCCTACGAGCAGTACTTC. Its translation is CASSYGPWGTSGSYEQYF.

This clonotype has at least ten counts. CDR3 bases: TGTGCCAGCAGTTTATCGAGGGGGGTTCAGCAGCCCCAGCATTTT. It yields the protein CASSLSRGVQQPQHF. The chain couples TRBV27 to TRBJ1-5, with D tentatively TRBD1 (6 bases). The germline V gene has CDR1 MNHEY and CDR2 SMNVEV (reference sequence). The CDR3 is made up of 15 amino acids. V dropped 0 bases and J dropped 7 bases, with 13 bases sitting between them.

V gene TRBV20-1 combines with J gene TRBJ1-2; tentative D call: TRBD1 (6 bases). Trimming pared 3 bases from V and 7 bases from J, leaving 12 bases between. CDR1 DFQATT and CDR2 SNEGSKA come from the germline V gene (reference sequence). The CDR3 spans 12 residues. As DNA, the CDR3 is TGCAGTGCTAGGCAGGGGTCCTCTGGCTACACCTTC. This codes for CSARQGSSGYTF.

This chain links TRBV11-2 with TRBJ2-3; 14 bases map to TRBD2. V lost 4 bases to trimming and J lost 2 bases; unmatched junction nucleotides: 11. CDR1 and CDR2 (germline): SGHAT, FQNNGV. The CDR3 is 19 amino acids. This CDR3 is CASSSPGLAGAGFTDTQYF. For the CDR3, the DNA is TGTGCCAGCAGCTCTCCGGGACTAGCGGGGGCGGGGTTCACAGATACGCAGTATTTT.